This is a list of T cell receptor beta chains from one sample in a study of Ad26.COV2.S vaccination and SARS-CoV-2 variants. Sequencing was performed with immunoSEQ multiplex PCR; in TCRdb, only in-frame clones are kept and a portion is missing. The sample yields a few hundred thousand clones, about nine tenths seen once. Specimen: peripheral blood, collected in a trial of Ad26.COV2.S vaccine versus placebo. These receptors came from a person aged 18-65 years who received the Ad26.COV2.S COVID-19 vaccine or a placebo. The CDR3 runs from the conserved cysteine through the conserved F or W. Fields, in order: clone size, D gene, J gene, V gene, CDR3 protein, CDR3 DNA. A D gene is named only where the DNA matches it firmly. Size is omitted from some rows. Given values are once, few, many or a class for expanded clones.

size: once
D: NA
J: TRBJ2-5
V: TRBV24-1
CDR3: CATSREATGTQYF
DNA: TGTGCCACAAGCCGGGAAGCTACTGGGACCCAGTACTTC

size: NA
D: TRBD1
J: TRBJ2-5
V: TRBV18
CDR3: CASSPQTGAEKTQYF
DNA: TGTGCCAGCTCACCGCAGACAGGGGCTGAGAAGACCCAGTACTTC

size: NA
D: NA
J: TRBJ1-1
V: TRBV6-2/TRBV6-3
CDR3: CASSYRPGKGLTEAFF
DNA: TGTGCCAGCAGTTACCGGCCAGGAAAAGGCCTAACTGAAGCTTTCTTT

size: few
D: NA
J: TRBJ1-6
V: TRBV28
CDR3: CASTTRAGNSPLHF
DNA: TGTGCCAGCACCACCCGGGCAGGCAATTCACCCCTCCACTTT

size: NA
D: TRBD1
J: TRBJ1-1
V: TRBV3-1/TRBV3-2
CDR3: CASSTLDRANTEAFF
DNA: TGTGCCAGCAGCACCTTGGACAGGGCGAACACTGAAGCTTTCTTT

size: few
D: NA
J: TRBJ1-6
V: TRBV10-3
CDR3: CAISEALGSPLHF
DNA: TGTGCCATCAGTGAGGCCCTGGGTTCACCCCTCCACTTT

size: NA
D: NA
J: TRBJ2-1
V: TRBV9
CDR3: CASSANRDSFSYNEQFF
DNA: TGTGCCAGCAGCGCTAACAGGGATTCCTTCTCCTACAATGAGCAGTTCTTC

size: NA
D: TRBD1
J: TRBJ1-1
V: TRBV7-9
CDR3: CASSKEQGMNTEAFF
DNA: TGTGCCAGCAGCAAGGAACAGGGGATGAACACTGAAGCTTTCTTT

size: NA
D: NA
J: TRBJ1-1
V: TRBV27
CDR3: CASSGVLNTEAFF
DNA: TGTGCCAGCAGTGGGGTCTTGAACACTGAAGCTTTCTTT

size: NA
D: NA
J: TRBJ1-3
V: TRBV19
CDR3: CASSPGLSGNTIYF
DNA: TGTGCCAGTAGTCCGGGGCTCTCTGGAAACACCATATATTTT

size: NA
D: NA
J: TRBJ2-3
V: TRBV11-3
CDR3: CASSLDFGQGTTQYF
DNA: TGTGCCAGCAGCTTAGATTTTGGCCAGGGGACTACGCAGTATTTT

size: NA
D: TRBD2
J: TRBJ2-1
V: TRBV28
CDR3: CASSLGLAGLYNEQFF
DNA: TGTGCCAGCAGTTTAGGACTAGCGGGGCTCTACAATGAGCAGTTCTTC

size: NA
D: NA
J: TRBJ2-2
V: TRBV28
CDR3: CASSFFGELFF
DNA: TGTGCCAGCAGTTTTTTCGGGGAGCTGTTTTTT

size: NA
D: NA
J: TRBJ2-5
V: TRBV5-1
CDR3: CASSRGGGETQYF
DNA: TGCGCCAGCAGCCGTGGTGGGGGGGAGACCCAGTACTTC

size: NA
D: TRBD2
J: TRBJ2-2
V: TRBV6-2/TRBV6-3
CDR3: CASSYSRDYNTGELFF
DNA: TGTGCCAGCAGTTACTCGAGGGACTACAACACCGGGGAGCTGTTTTTT

size: NA
D: TRBD2
J: TRBJ2-3
V: TRBV4-1
CDR3: CASSQGSGRGVTDTQYF
DNA: TGCGCCAGCAGCCAAGGAAGCGGGAGGGGGGTGACAGATACGCAGTATTTT

size: NA
D: NA
J: TRBJ1-3
V: TRBV5-5
CDR3: CASSPSTVSGNTIYF
DNA: TGTGCCAGCAGCCCGTCGACAGTCAGTGGAAACACCATATATTTT

size: NA
D: NA
J: TRBJ1-2
V: TRBV5-4
CDR3: CASSSLTPVLAGYTF
DNA: TGTGCCAGCAGCTCGCTCACACCGGTTCTTGCTGGCTACACCTTC

size: NA
D: TRBD1
J: TRBJ1-6
V: TRBV2
CDR3: CASNREGAYSSPLHF
DNA: TGTGCCAGCAATCGAGAGGGGGCGTATAGTTCACCCCTCCACTTT

size: NA
D: TRBD2
J: TRBJ2-1
V: TRBV9
CDR3: CASSPIAGSSYNEQFF
DNA: TGTGCCAGCAGCCCAATAGCGGGGAGCTCCTACAATGAGCAGTTCTTC

size: NA
D: TRBD1
J: TRBJ2-2
V: TRBV24-1
CDR3: CATSDRGLTGELFF
DNA: TGTGCCACCAGTGATAGGGGGCTTACCGGGGAGCTGTTTTTT

size: NA
D: TRBD1
J: TRBJ2-5
V: TRBV7-9
CDR3: CASSLGQGAPETQYF
DNA: TGTGCCAGCAGCTTGGGGCAGGGGGCCCCAGAGACCCAGTACTTC

size: NA
D: NA
J: TRBJ2-4
V: TRBV27
CDR3: CASSPPRNRDIQYF
DNA: TGTGCCAGCAGTCCCCCACGCAATCGGGACATTCAGTACTTC

size: NA
D: NA
J: TRBJ2-2
V: TRBV9
CDR3: CASSLEGLITGELFF
DNA: TGTGCCAGCAGCTTAGAAGGACTCATCACCGGGGAGCTGTTTTTT

size: NA
D: NA
J: TRBJ1-5
V: TRBV4-1
CDR3: CASSQGGGEPQHF
DNA: TGCGCCAGCAGCCAAGGTGGCGGTGAGCCCCAGCATTTT

size: NA
D: NA
J: TRBJ2-2
V: TRBV11-2
CDR3: CASSLPRRFSSTGELFF
DNA: TGTGCCAGCAGCTTACCGCGGAGGTTTTCAAGCACCGGGGAGCTGTTTTTT

size: NA
D: NA
J: TRBJ1-2
V: TRBV28
CDR3: CASSSGPYKGYTF
DNA: TGTGCCAGCAGTTCAGGGCCTTACAAGGGCTACACCTTC

size: NA
D: NA
J: TRBJ2-5
V: TRBV7-2
CDR3: CASSSQGQQGETQYF
DNA: TGTGCCAGCAGCTCCCAGGGACAACAAGGAGAGACCCAGTACTTC

size: NA
D: TRBD1
J: TRBJ2-3
V: TRBV29-1
CDR3: CSVSTGTGGPDTQYF
DNA: TGCAGCGTCTCTACCGGGACAGGGGGTCCAGATACGCAGTATTTT

size: NA
D: NA
J: TRBJ1-1
V: TRBV30
CDR3: CAWQAPGTEAFF
DNA: TGTGCCTGGCAGGCCCCAGGCACTGAAGCTTTCTTT

size: NA
D: TRBD1
J: TRBJ1-2
V: TRBV27
CDR3: CASRDTGGSYGYTF
DNA: TGTGCCAGCAGAGATACAGGGGGCTCTTATGGCTACACCTTC

size: NA
D: NA
J: TRBJ2-7
V: TRBV6-2/TRBV6-3
CDR3: CASTPSTGSGLRHEQYF
DNA: TGTGCCAGCACCCCCTCCACGGGCTCGGGTCTCCGCCACGAGCAGTACTTC

size: few
D: NA
J: TRBJ1-1
V: TRBV6-6
CDR3: CASSPGPGAEAFF
DNA: TGTGCCAGCAGTCCCGGGCCGGGGGCTGAAGCTTTCTTT

size: NA
D: NA
J: TRBJ2-5
V: TRBV10-1
CDR3: CASSNAGIETQYF
DNA: TGCGCCAGCAGTAACGCAGGGATTGAGACCCAGTACTTC

size: NA
D: NA
J: TRBJ1-3
V: TRBV5-1
CDR3: CASSVRARGRGNTIYF
DNA: TGCGCCAGCAGCGTCCGGGCTCGGGGAAGAGGAAACACCATATATTTT

size: NA
D: NA
J: TRBJ2-5
V: TRBV24-1
CDR3: CATSAMLGGAETQYF
DNA: TGTGCCACCAGTGCAATGCTGGGGGGAGCGGAGACCCAGTACTTC

size: NA
D: NA
J: TRBJ1-1
V: TRBV6-5
CDR3: CASMTRTEAFF
DNA: TGTGCCAGCATGACGCGCACTGAAGCTTTCTTT

size: NA
D: TRBD2
J: TRBJ2-1
V: TRBV27
CDR3: CASSLFSGGSYNEQFF
DNA: TGTGCCAGCAGTTTATTTTCGGGAGGGAGCTACAATGAGCAGTTCTTC

size: once
D: TRBD1
J: TRBJ1-2
V: TRBV5-6
CDR3: CASSAYDRDYGYTF
DNA: TGTGCCAGCAGCGCCTATGACAGGGACTATGGCTACACCTTC

size: NA
D: NA
J: TRBJ1-6
V: TRBV28
CDR3: CASSFPGDRGNSPLHF
DNA: TGTGCCAGCAGTTTTCCAGGGGATCGCGGAAATTCACCCCTCCACTTT

size: NA
D: NA
J: TRBJ1-6
V: TRBV18
CDR3: CASSPSATPNSPLHF
DNA: TGTGCCAGCTCACCGTCGGCAACGCCTAATTCACCCCTCCACTTT

size: NA
D: NA
J: TRBJ2-2
V: TRBV18
CDR3: CASSPQGKRDTGELFF
DNA: TGTGCCAGCTCACCACAGGGGAAGCGGGACACCGGGGAGCTGTTTTTT

size: NA
D: TRBD2
J: TRBJ2-3
V: TRBV5-1
CDR3: CASSLSGGTDTQYF
DNA: TGCGCCAGCAGCTTAAGCGGGGGGACAGATACGCAGTATTTT

size: NA
D: NA
J: TRBJ2-5
V: TRBV6-6
CDR3: CASSYSKLQETQYF
DNA: TGTGCCAGCAGTTACTCGAAACTACAAGAGACCCAGTACTTC

size: NA
D: NA
J: TRBJ1-1
V: TRBV10-1
CDR3: CASRWPANTEAFF
DNA: TGCGCCAGTCGGTGGCCCGCGAACACTGAAGCTTTCTTT

size: once
D: TRBD2
J: TRBJ2-3
V: TRBV5-8
CDR3: CASGRGTGTSGIGGTDTQYF
DNA: TGTGCCAGCGGACGAGGTACCGGGACTAGCGGGATTGGAGGCACAGATACGCAGTATTTT

size: NA
D: NA
J: TRBJ1-1
V: TRBV6-5
CDR3: CASSSRPMNTEAFF
DNA: TGTGCCAGCAGTTCAAGGCCGATGAACACTGAAGCTTTCTTT

size: NA
D: NA
J: TRBJ1-3
V: TRBV28
CDR3: CASSLGRNSGNTIYF
DNA: TGTGCCAGCAGTTTAGGCCGAAACTCTGGAAACACCATATATTTT

size: NA
D: NA
J: TRBJ2-3
V: TRBV29-1
CDR3: CSVPEGATDTQYF
DNA: TGCAGCGTTCCTGAAGGGGCCACAGATACGCAGTATTTT

size: NA
D: TRBD2
J: TRBJ2-7
V: TRBV15
CDR3: CATSPRVGLAGVNEQYF
DNA: TGTGCCACCAGCCCCCGAGTGGGACTAGCGGGAGTCAACGAGCAGTACTTC

size: NA
D: NA
J: TRBJ2-6
V: TRBV15
CDR3: CATSRGSQSGANVLTF
DNA: TGTGCCACCAGCAGGGGTTCACAGTCTGGGGCCAACGTCCTGACTTTC

size: NA
D: TRBD1
J: TRBJ2-3
V: TRBV29-1
CDR3: CSHQGAPTDTQYF
DNA: TGCAGCCATCAGGGGGCCCCCACAGATACGCAGTATTTT

size: NA
D: NA
J: TRBJ1-1
V: TRBV9
CDR3: CASSVGEGRTEAFF
DNA: TGTGCCAGCAGCGTAGGGGAGGGAAGAACTGAAGCTTTCTTT

size: once
D: NA
J: TRBJ2-1
V: TRBV30
CDR3: CAWSVRLIQFF
DNA: TGTGCCTGGAGTGTACGGCTGATTCAGTTCTTC

size: NA
D: NA
J: TRBJ1-5
V: TRBV7-9
CDR3: CASSHGGLNQPQHF
DNA: TGTGCCAGCAGTCACGGGGGGCTCAATCAGCCCCAGCATTTT